This TCR beta chain was retrieved from a study of blood T cells in healthy people across ages (dated by TCRdb to about 2015). Describing the broader study: In model experiments, roughly one uniquely barcoded TCR beta cDNA molecule per two T cells was captured by template switching. To track age-related changes in TCR beta repertoire diversity, the study relied on deep sequencing normalized with unique cDNA molecular identifiers. The donors were divided into four age groups: young (average roughly 17 years), middle-aged (over 35), aged (around 67) and long-lived (82). To avoid experimental bias, donors of different ages were spread randomly across the sequencing lanes. The study analyzed two additional independent replicas of 1 million unique cDNA reads from the same blood draw for two donors, one aged 18 to 30 and one aged 80 or older.

The investigation overall reported the following: Bulk unsorted PBMC profiling prevented conclusive comparison of naive and antigen-experienced compartments. The long-lived group showed more naive CD4+ T cells, fewer expanded clones and increased TCR diversity than the aged group, suggesting age selection. The CMV infection status of donors was not known, potentially confounding age-related changes in expanded clonotypes. Total diversity estimates from one million sequenced T cells were considered lower bounds and underestimates. As age increased, observed TCR beta diversity per million T cells dropped in a roughly linear way, and a significant reduction was already evident by age approximately 40. The percentage of naive T cells measured by flow cytometry correlated strongly with observed TCR beta diversity.

The method behind the library was 5' RACE. Sequencing instrument: Illumina HiSeq 2500. A second about 7 to 11 cycle PCR used a sample-barcoded 5' primer and a J-beta primer mix. Each TCR beta cDNA molecule received a unique molecular identifier from a template-switch 5' adaptor carrying 12 random nucleotides. At least 3 million CDR3-containing paired-end reads were obtained from each sample. First-strand cDNA synthesis was performed from all RNA using the Mint cDNA synthesis kit, with priming by a TRBC-specific oligonucleotide. After uracil-DNA glycosylase treatment, a first 18-cycle PCR used universal primers M1SS and BC2_uni_R on all cDNA. Regarding the original processing steps: For normalization, 1 million high-quality reads, each with a distinct molecular identifier, were randomly selected from each sample. Instead of being binned into consensus sequences, reads that shared molecular identifiers were thrown out. MiTCR, run with a Q25 quality threshold and the strictest error-elimination algorithm, handled CDR3 identification, clonotype clustering and error correction. A nonparametric unseen species model using Euler transformation provided a lower-bound estimate of total TCR beta diversity. Using fastp trimming at Q25 and MiXCR clonotype assembly, TCRdb reanalyzed the public sequencing data and kept in-frame beta chains. Here each entry gathers all rows of one CDR3 protein and keeps the most common genes and DNA. These V and J calls derive from TCRdb rather than the authors' analysis. The sample yields 550,000 to 800,000 distinct CDR3 sequences; 21% were counted once. Around 3.4% of the sample is taken by the ten largest.

In regard to this clonotype: Its antigen specificity is not known. There are no base qualities to consult, and no much larger clone falls within one base.

The donors were roughly 39 Caucasian individuals from Russia, aged about 6 to 95 years, who were systemically healthy. About 9.1 milliliters of peripheral blood were collected from each donor into EDTA-treated Vacutainer tubes. Ficoll-Paque density-gradient centrifugation was used to isolate PBMCs, with at least 6.5 million per sample. Total RNA, at least 6 micrograms per sample, was extracted from PBMCs with Trizol reagent. The percentages of naive CD45RAhigh/CD27high T cells were determined by flow cytometry on a PBMC aliquot from every donor. Compared with germline, V lacks 1 base and J lacks 4 bases; bases without a gene match: 6. The germline V gene (reference sequence) provides CDR1 DFQATT and CDR2 SNEGSKA. The CDR3 contains 15 residues, cysteine and phenylalanine counted. Left in the record is the CDR3 DNA by itself, 45 bases read in frame from the first base.

Sequencing used blood. The rearranged chain carries TRBV20-1 and TRBJ2-2; TRBD2 matches 7 bases in the middle. This sequence was found in a man between 70 and 80 years old in good health. The CDR3 protein is CSARVGGRVTGELFF. The DNA sequence is as follows: TGCAGTGCTAGAGTGGGAGGGAGGGTCACCGGGGAGCTGTTTTTT.